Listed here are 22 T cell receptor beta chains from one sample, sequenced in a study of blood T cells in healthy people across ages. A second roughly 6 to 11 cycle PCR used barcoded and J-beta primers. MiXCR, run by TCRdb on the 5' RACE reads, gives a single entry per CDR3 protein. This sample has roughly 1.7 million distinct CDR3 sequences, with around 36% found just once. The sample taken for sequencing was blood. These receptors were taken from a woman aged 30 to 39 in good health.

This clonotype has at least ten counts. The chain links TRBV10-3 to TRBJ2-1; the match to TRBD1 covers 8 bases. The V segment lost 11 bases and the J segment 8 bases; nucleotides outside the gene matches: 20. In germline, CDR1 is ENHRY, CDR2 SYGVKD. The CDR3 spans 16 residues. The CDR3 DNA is TGTGCCGTAGCTGGGACAGGCCTGGGTCCTTCGGATGAGCAGTTCTTC. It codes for CAVAGTGLGPSDEQFF.

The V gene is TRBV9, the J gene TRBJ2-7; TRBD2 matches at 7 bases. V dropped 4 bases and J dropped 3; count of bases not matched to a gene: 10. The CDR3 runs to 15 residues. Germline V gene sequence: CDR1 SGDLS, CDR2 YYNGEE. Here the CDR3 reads CASSPDLAVHYEQYF. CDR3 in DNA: TGTGCCAGCAGCCCAGATCTAGCGGTGCACTACGAGCAGTACTTC.

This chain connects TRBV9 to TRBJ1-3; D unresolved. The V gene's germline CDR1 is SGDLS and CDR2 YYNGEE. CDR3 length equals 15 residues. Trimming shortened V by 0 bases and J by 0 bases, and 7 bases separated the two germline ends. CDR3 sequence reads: CASSVGGYSGNTIYF. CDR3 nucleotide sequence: TGTGCCAGCAGCGTAGGGGGATACTCTGGAAACACCATATATTTT.

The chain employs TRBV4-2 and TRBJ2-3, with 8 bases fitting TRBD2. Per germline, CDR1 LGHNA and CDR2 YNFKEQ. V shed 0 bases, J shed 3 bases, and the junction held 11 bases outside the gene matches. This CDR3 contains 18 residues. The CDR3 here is CASSQDSLGSGSTDTQYF. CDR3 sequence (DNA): TGTGCCAGCAGCCAAGATTCTCTAGGGAGCGGGAGTACAGATACGCAGTATTTT.

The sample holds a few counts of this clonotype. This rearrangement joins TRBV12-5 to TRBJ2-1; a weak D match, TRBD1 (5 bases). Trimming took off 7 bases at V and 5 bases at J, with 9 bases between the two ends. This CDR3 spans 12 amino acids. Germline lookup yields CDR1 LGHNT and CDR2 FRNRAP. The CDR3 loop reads CASAQVHNEQFF. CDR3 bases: TGTGCTAGTGCACAGGTCCACAATGAGCAGTTCTTC.

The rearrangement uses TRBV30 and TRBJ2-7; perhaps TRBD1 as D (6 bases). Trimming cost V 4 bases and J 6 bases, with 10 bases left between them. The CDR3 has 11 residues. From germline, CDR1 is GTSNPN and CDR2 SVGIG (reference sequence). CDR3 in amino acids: CAWTQGIEQYF. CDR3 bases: TGTGCCTGGACCCAGGGGATCGAGCAGTACTTC.

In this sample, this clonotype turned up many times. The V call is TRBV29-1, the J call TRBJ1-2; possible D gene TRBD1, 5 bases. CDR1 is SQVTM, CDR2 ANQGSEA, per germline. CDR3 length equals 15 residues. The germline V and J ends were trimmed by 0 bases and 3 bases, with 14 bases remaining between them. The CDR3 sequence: CSVEEPRTLHYGYTF. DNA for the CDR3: TGCAGCGTTGAAGAGCCGCGGACATTGCACTATGGCTACACCTTC.

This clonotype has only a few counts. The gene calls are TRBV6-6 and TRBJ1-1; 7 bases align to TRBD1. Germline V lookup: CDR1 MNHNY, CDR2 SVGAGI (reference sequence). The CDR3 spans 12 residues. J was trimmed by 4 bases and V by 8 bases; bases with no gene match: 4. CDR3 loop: CASGDRATEAFF. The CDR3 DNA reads TGTGCCAGCGGTGACAGGGCCACTGAAGCTTTCTTT.

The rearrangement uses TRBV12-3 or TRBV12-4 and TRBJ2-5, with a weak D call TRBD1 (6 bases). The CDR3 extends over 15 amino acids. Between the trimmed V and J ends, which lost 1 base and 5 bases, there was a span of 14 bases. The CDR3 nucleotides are TGTGCCAGCAGTTTAGAGGGGGTACCCTCGGAGACCCAGTACTTC. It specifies CASSLEGVPSETQYF.

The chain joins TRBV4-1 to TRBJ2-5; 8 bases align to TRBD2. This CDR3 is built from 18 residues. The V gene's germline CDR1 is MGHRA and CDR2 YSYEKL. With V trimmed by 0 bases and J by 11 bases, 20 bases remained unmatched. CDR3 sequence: CASSQEPLSGTLLNEQYF. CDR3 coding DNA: TGCGCCAGCAGCCAAGAGCCGCTTAGCGGGACCCTGCTCAATGAGCAGTACTTC.

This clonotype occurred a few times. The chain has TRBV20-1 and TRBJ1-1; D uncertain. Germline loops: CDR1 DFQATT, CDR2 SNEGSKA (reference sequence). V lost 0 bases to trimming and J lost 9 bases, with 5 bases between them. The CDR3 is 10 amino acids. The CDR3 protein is CSARDVQAFF. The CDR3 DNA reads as TGCAGTGCTAGAGATGTACAAGCTTTCTTT.

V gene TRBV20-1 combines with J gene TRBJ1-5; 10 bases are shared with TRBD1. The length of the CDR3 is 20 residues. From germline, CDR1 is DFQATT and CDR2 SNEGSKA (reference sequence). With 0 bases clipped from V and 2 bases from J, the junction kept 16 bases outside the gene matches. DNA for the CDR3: TGCAGTGCTAGAGATTCCTGGACAGGGGGACGGATATGGCGCAATCAGCCCCAGCATTTT. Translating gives CSARDSWTGGRIWRNQPQHF.

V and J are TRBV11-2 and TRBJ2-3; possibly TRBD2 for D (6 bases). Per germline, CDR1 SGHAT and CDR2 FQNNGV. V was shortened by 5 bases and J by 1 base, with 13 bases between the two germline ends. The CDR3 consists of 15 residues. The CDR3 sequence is CASSPWWRGTDTQYF. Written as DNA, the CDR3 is TGTGCCAGCAGCCCCTGGTGGAGGGGCACAGATACGCAGTATTTT.

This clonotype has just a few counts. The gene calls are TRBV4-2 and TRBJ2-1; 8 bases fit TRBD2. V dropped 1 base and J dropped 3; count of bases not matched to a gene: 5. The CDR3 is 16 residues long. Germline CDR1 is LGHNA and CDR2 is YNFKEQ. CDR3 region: CASSQVAGLLYNEQFF. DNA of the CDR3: TGTGCCAGCAGCCAAGTAGCGGGACTACTCTACAATGAGCAGTTCTTC.

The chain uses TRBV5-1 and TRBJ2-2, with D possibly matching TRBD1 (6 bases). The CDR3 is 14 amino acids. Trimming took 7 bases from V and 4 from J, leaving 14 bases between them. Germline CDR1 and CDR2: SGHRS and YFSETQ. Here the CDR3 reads CASGPQGTTGELFF. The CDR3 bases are TGCGCCAGCGGCCCACAGGGTACCACCGGGGAGCTGTTTTTT.

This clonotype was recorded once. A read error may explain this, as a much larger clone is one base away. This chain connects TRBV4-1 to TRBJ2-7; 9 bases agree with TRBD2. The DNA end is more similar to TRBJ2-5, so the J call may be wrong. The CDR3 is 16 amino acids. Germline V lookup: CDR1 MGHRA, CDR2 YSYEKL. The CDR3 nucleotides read TGCGCCGGCAGTTCGGATAGCGGGAGAATTGGAGAGACCCAGTACTTC. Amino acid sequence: CAGSSDSGRIGETQYF.

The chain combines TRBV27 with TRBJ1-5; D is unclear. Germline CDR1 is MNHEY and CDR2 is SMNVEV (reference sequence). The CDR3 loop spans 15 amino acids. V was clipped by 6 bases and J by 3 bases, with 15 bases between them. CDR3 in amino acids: CASSPAGSPNQPQHF. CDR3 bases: TGTGCCAGCAGCCCGGCTGGGAGCCCCAATCAGCCCCAGCATTTT.

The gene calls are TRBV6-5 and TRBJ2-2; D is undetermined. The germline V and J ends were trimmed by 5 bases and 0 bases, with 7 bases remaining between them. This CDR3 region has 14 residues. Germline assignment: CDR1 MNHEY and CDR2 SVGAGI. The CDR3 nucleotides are TGTGCCAGCAGTGGGGAAACGAACACCGGGGAGCTGTTTTTT. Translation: CASSGETNTGELFF.

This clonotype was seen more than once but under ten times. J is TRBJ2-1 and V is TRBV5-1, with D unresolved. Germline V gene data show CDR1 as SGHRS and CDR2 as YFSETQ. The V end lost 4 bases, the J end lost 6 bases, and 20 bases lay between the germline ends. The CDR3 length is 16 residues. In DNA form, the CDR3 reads TGCGCCAGCAGCCTCTCGACTCTGGTGGGGTCCAATGAGCAGTTCTTC. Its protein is CASSLSTLVGSNEQFF.

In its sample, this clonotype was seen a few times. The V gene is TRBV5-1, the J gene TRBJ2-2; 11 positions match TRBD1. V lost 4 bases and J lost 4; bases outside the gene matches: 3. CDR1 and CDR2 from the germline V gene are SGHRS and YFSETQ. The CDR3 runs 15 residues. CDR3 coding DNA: TGCGCCAGCAGCCGGACAGGGGGCGGCACCGGGGAGCTGTTTTTT. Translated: CASSRTGGGTGELFF. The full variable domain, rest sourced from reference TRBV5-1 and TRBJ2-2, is KAGVTQTPRYLIKTRGQQVTLSCSPISGHRSVSWYQQTPGQGLQFLFEYFSETQRNKGNFPGRFSGRQFSNSRSEMNVSTLELGDSALYLCASSRTGGGTGELFFGEGSRLTVL.

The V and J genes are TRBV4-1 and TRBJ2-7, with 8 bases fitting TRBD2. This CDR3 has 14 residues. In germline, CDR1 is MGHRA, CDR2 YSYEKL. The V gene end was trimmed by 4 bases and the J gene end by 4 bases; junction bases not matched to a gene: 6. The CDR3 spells CASSLVAGLYEQYF. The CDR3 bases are TGCGCCAGCAGCCTTGTAGCGGGGTTATACGAGCAGTACTTC.

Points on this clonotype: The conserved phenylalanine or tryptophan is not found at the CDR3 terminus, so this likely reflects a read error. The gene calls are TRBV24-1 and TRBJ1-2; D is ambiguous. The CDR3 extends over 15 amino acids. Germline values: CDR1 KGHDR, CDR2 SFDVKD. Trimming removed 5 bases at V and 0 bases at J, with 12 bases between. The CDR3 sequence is CATSGGPGTNYGYTC. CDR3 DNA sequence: TGTGCCACCAGTGGTGGTCCGGGAACTAACTATGGCTACACCTGC.